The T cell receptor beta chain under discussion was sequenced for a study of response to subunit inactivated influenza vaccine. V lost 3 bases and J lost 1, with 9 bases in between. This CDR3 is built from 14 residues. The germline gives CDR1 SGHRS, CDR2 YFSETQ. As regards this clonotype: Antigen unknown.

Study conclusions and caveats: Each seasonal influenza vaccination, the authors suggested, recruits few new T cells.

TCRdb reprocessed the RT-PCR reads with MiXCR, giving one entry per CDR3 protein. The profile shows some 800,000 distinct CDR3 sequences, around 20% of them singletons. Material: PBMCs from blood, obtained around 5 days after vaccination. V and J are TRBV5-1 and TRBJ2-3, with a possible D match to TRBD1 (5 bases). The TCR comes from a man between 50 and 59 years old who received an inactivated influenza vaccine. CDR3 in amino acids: CASSSSQGTDTQYF. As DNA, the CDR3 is TGCGCCAGCAGCTCATCACAGGGCACAGATACGCAGTATTTT.